One sample yielded the 27 T cell receptor beta chains listed below, sequenced in a study of cytomegalovirus exposure and HLA in healthy donors. The PCR was carried out with 60 Vbeta primers and 13 Jbeta primers. The method was immunoSEQ multiplex PCR; TCRdb's version includes in-frame clones alone and lacks a portion of them. The sample has tens of thousands of clones, over 65% seen once; the top ten hold around 4.5%. Material for sequencing was PBMCs. All receptors derive from a man in his forties or fifties in good health and CMV-seronegative.

Concerning this clone: The junction differs from germline at one of its ends, possibly a read error. Other nucleotide sequences in the sample specify the same CDR3. The J gene is TRBJ2-5, the V gene TRBV9; 9 bases map to TRBD2. The V gene's germline CDR1 is SGDLS and CDR2 YYNGEE. The CDR3 has 16 residues. CDR3 sequence (DNA): TGTGCCAGTAGCGTAGGGCTAGCGGGATCGGGGGAGACCCAGTACTTC. Its protein is CASSVGLAGSGETQYF.

The rearrangement uses TRBV28 and TRBJ1-1; perhaps TRBD1 as D (5 bases). This CDR3 region has 16 residues. Germline V lookup: CDR1 MDHEN, CDR2 SYDVKM. The germline V and J ends were trimmed by 3 bases and 6 bases, with 20 bases remaining between them. The CDR3 DNA sequence: TGTGCCAGCAGTTTGCCCGAAGATTCAGGGAAAGCTGAAGCTTTCTTT. Protein product: CASSLPEDSGKAEAFF. Based on the CDR3 plus reference TRBV28 and TRBJ1-1, the full variable domain is DVKVTQSSRYLVKRTGEKVFLECVQDMDHENMFWYRQDPGLGLRLIYFSYDVKMKEKGDIPEGYSVSREKKERFSLILESASTNQTSMYLCASSLPEDSGKAEAFFGQGTRLTVV.

This sequence joins TRBV6-1 and TRBJ1-2, with D perhaps matching TRBD1 (6 bases). The V gene's germline CDR1 is MNHNS and CDR2 SASEGT. This CDR3 spans 15 amino acids. Deletions cut 6 bases from V and 4 bases from J, with 18 bases between. The CDR3: CASRLHPDSFYGYTF. The DNA for the CDR3 is TGTGCCAGCAGACTCCACCCGGACAGCTTCTATGGCTACACCTTC.

The chain is built from TRBV27 and TRBJ1-4; no clear D gene. The V and J ends lost 0 bases and 8 bases respectively, with 10 bases between them. CDR1 is MNHEY, CDR2 SMNVEV, per germline (reference sequence). This CDR3 is built from 14 residues. The CDR3 protein is CASSLSGGFEKLFF. The CDR3 DNA is TGTGCCAGCAGTTTATCGGGAGGGTTCGAAAAACTGTTTTTT.

The J gene is TRBJ2-4, the V gene TRBV10-3; D is unresolved. The ends were cut back, 3 bases at V and 4 bases at J, with 19 bases in the middle. CDR1 ENHRY and CDR2 SYGVKD come from the germline V gene. CDR3 length equals 17 residues. The CDR3 loop is CAISDRSDSSLKNIQYF. CDR3 sequence (DNA): TGTGCCATCAGTGATCGGAGTGATTCATCGCTGAAAAACATTCAGTACTTC.

The V gene is TRBV7-2, the J gene TRBJ2-2; D is unresolved. Trimming removed 4 bases from V and 7 bases from J, with 13 bases in between. This CDR3 is built from 14 residues. Germline-derived CDR1 and CDR2 are SGHTA and FQGNSA. The CDR3 reads CASSSLILGGELFF. The CDR3 DNA follows: TGTGCCAGCAGCTCATTAATTCTAGGCGGGGAGCTGTTTTTT.

The chain recombines TRBV28 with TRBJ2-7; TRBD1 matches at 9 bases. V was clipped by 5 bases and J by 3 bases; unmatched bases: 5. Germline-derived CDR1 and CDR2 are MDHEN and SYDVKM. The CDR3 totals 14 residues. Here the CDR3 DNA reads TGTGCCAGCAGTCCCGGGACAGGGTTCTACGAGCAGTACTTC. Translated, it gives CASSPGTGFYEQYF. The variable domain in full, with the rest retrieved from reference TRBV28 and TRBJ2-7, is DVKVTQSSRYLVKRTGEKVFLECVQDMDHENMFWYRQDPGLGLRLIYFSYDVKMKEKGDIPEGYSVSREKKERFSLILESASTNQTSMYLCASSPGTGFYEQYFGPGTRLTVT.

This sequence joins TRBV10-3 and TRBJ2-7; 8 nucleotides align to TRBD1. V shed 5 bases, J shed 7 bases, and the junction held 10 bases outside the gene matches. The germline gives CDR1 ENHRY, CDR2 SYGVKD. This CDR3 comprises 14 residues. The CDR3 spells CAISPDVTGGEQYF. DNA for the CDR3: TGTGCCATCAGTCCGGACGTAACAGGGGGAGAGCAGTACTTC.

The rearrangement uses TRBV19 and TRBJ2-3; TRBD2 agrees at 7 bases. CDR1 LNHDA and CDR2 SQIVND come from the germline V gene (reference sequence). CDR3 size: 14 residues. With 6 bases clipped from V and 1 base from J, the junction kept 4 bases outside the gene matches. The CDR3 DNA reads as TGTGCCAGTAGGGTAGCGGGCGGCACAGATACGCAGTATTTT. Protein product: CASRVAGGTDTQYF.

The chain employs TRBV9 and TRBJ2-3; the match to TRBD2 covers 11 bases. Trimming at V came to 2 bases and at J to 4 bases, leaving 0 bases not matched to a gene. The CDR3 loop spans 14 amino acids. Germline CDR1 SGDLS, CDR2 YYNGEE. This CDR3 reads CASSVSGRADTQYF. In DNA, the CDR3 is TGTGCCAGCAGCGTTAGCGGGAGGGCAGATACGCAGTATTTT.

This clone was observed a handful of times. The CDR3 spells CASSVARPRGNEKLFF. CDR3 coding DNA: TGTGCCAGCAGCGTAGCCCGACCGAGGGGGAATGAAAAACTGTTTTTT. This rearrangement joins TRBV9 to TRBJ1-4; D may be TRBD1 (6 bases). This CDR3 is 16 amino acids long. The V gene's germline CDR1 is SGDLS and CDR2 YYNGEE. Trimming pared 0 bases from V and 5 bases from J, leaving 14 bases between.

V is TRBV9 and J is TRBJ1-5; TRBD1 matches 9 bases. Germline CDR1 and CDR2: SGDLS and YYNGEE. The CDR3 extends over 14 amino acids. The J segment lost 6 bases and the V segment lost 3 bases, leaving 4 bases of the junction unmatched. Written as DNA, the CDR3 is TGTGCCAGCAGCGCGGGGACAGGGCGTCAGCCCCAGCATTTT. This translates into CASSAGTGRQPQHF.

This clone was observed a single time. The chain recombines TRBV4-3 with TRBJ2-7, with D tentatively TRBD2 (6 bases). There are 15 residues in the CDR3. CDR1 is LGHNA, CDR2 YSLEER, per germline. Trimming cost V 0 bases and J 0 bases, with 9 bases left between them. Written as DNA, the CDR3 is TGCGCCAGCAGCCAAGAGGGACTCGGCTCCTACGAGCAGTACTTC. Amino acids: CASSQEGLGSYEQYF.

The chain is built from TRBV27 and TRBJ2-5; 13 bases are shared with TRBD2. This CDR3 contains 15 residues. Germline CDR1 reads MNHEY; CDR2 reads SMNVEV (reference sequence). V lost 5 bases, J lost 4 bases, and 4 bases stayed unmatched. The CDR3 loop is CASSVGLAGLETQYF. CDR3 DNA sequence: TGTGCCAGCAGTGTGGGACTAGCGGGATTAGAGACCCAGTACTTC.

This clone came up once. The J gene is TRBJ1-2, the V gene TRBV9, with 8 nucleotides matching TRBD1. V was clipped by 3 bases and J by 8 bases; unmatched bases: 6. The CDR3 length is 13 residues. CDR1 is SGDLS, CDR2 YYNGEE, per germline. CDR3 in DNA: TGTGCCAGCAGCGCAACAGGGGGAGGAGGCTACACCTTC. Protein product: CASSATGGGGYTF.

This clone was counted a single time. The chain has TRBV4-2 and TRBJ1-5; D is unclear. This CDR3 has 13 residues. V lost 0 bases, J lost 6 bases, and 6 bases lay in between. CDR1 is LGHNA, CDR2 YNFKEQ, per germline. The CDR3 loop is CASSQDIFQPQHF. In DNA form, the CDR3 reads TGTGCCAGCAGCCAAGATATTTTTCAGCCCCAGCATTTT.

The V call is TRBV2, the J call TRBJ2-2; D is perhaps TRBD1 (6 bases). CDR3 size: 15 residues. V lost 6 bases and J lost 3, with 14 bases in between. The V gene's germline CDR1 is SNHLY and CDR2 FYNNEI. This chain's CDR3 is CASRGRQADTGELFF. In DNA, the CDR3 is TGTGCCAGCAGAGGGAGACAGGCCGACACCGGGGAGCTGTTTTTT.

In its sample, this clone was seen once. The chain joins TRBV28 to TRBJ2-1; possibly TRBD2 for D (5 bases). The germline V and J ends were trimmed by 1 base and 6 bases, with 19 bases remaining between them. This CDR3 comprises 17 residues. CDR1 and CDR2 (germline): MDHEN, SYDVKM. The CDR3 loop reads CASSLLVGQDLGNEQFF. The CDR3 DNA is TGTGCCAGCAGTTTATTAGTAGGGCAGGACTTGGGCAATGAGCAGTTCTTC.

This rearrangement joins TRBV19 to TRBJ2-3; 8 bases fit TRBD2. Germline V gene data show CDR1 as LNHDA and CDR2 as SQIVND (reference sequence). V lost 3 bases and J lost 5; bases outside the gene matches: 7. This CDR3 is built from 15 residues. The CDR3 sequence is CASSIKREFGDTQYF. The CDR3 DNA is TGTGCCAGTAGTATCAAGCGGGAGTTCGGAGATACGCAGTATTTT.

V is TRBV4-2 and J is TRBJ2-7, with 9 nucleotides matching TRBD2. Germline loops: CDR1 LGHNA, CDR2 YNFKEQ. The CDR3 consists of 16 residues. V lost 4 bases to trimming and J lost 0 bases; unmatched junction nucleotides: 7. The CDR3 nucleotides are TGTGCCAGCAGCCGATCCGGGACTAGCCTCTCCTACGAGCAGTACTTC. This sequence encodes CASSRSGTSLSYEQYF.

Only a few counts were recorded for this clone. This rearrangement joins TRBV4-2 to TRBJ2-3, with 7 bases lining up with TRBD2. In germline, CDR1 is LGHNA, CDR2 YNFKEQ. This CDR3 contains 17 residues. The trim removed 2 bases at V and 0 bases at J, leaving 8 bases unmatched. The CDR3, as DNA: TGTGCCAGCAGCCAATGGGGGGGTGGGGCTAGCACAGATACGCAGTATTTT. The encoded protein is CASSQWGGGASTDTQYF.

This clone was counted a few times. The chain combines TRBV29-1 with TRBJ2-3; 10 bases line up with TRBD2. The CDR3 totals 14 residues. Trimming took 3 bases from V and 6 from J; bases not matched to a gene: 6. Germline V gene data show CDR1 as SQVTM and CDR2 as ANQGSEA. In DNA, the CDR3 is TGCAGCGTTGAGATTAGCGGGAGGTCGGATACGCAGTATTTT. It yields the protein CSVEISGRSDTQYF.

The V call is TRBV5-1, the J call TRBJ2-4, with TRBD2 matching 11 bases. Germline V gene data show CDR1 as SGHRS and CDR2 as YFSETQ. The CDR3 totals 16 residues. The ends lost 4 bases at V and 4 bases at J; junction bases unmatched: 7. CDR3 DNA sequence: TGCGCCAGCAGCGGGGGGACTAGCGGCGTAAAAAACATTCAGTACTTC. This codes for CASSGGTSGVKNIQYF.

The chain carries TRBV5-4 and TRBJ2-3; D possibly corresponds to TRBD1 (5 bases). CDR1 and CDR2 from the germline V gene are SGHNT and YYREEE (reference sequence). V lost 0 bases and J 2 bases, leaving 10 bases between the germline ends. The CDR3 length is 15 residues. The CDR3 loop reads CASSLGIGDTDTQYF. For the CDR3, the DNA is TGTGCCAGCAGCTTGGGTATAGGGGACACAGATACGCAGTATTTT.

This chain links TRBV14 with TRBJ1-1; a weak D match, TRBD1 (5 bases). Trimming took off 4 bases at V and 5 bases at J, with 11 bases between the two ends. The CDR3 is 13 amino acids. Germline lookup yields CDR1 SGHDN and CDR2 FVKESK. The CDR3 is CASSPQGRTEAFF. The CDR3 region has the DNA TGTGCCAGCAGCCCCCAGGGCCGGACTGAAGCTTTCTTT. Together with reference TRBV14 and TRBJ1-1, the CDR3 gives the full variable domain: EAGVTQFPSHSVIEKGQTVTLRCDPISGHDNLYWYRRVMGKEIKFLLHFVKESKQDESGMPNNRFLAERTGGTYSTLKVQPAELEDSGVYFCASSPQGRTEAFFGQGTRLTVV.

V gene TRBV6-1 combines with J gene TRBJ2-7; 8 bases are shared with TRBD1. Germline CDR1 is MNHNS and CDR2 is SASEGT. V lost 4 bases to trimming and J lost 0 bases; unmatched junction nucleotides: 8. The CDR3 length is 16 residues. CDR3: CASSGLRQGSSYEQYF. For the CDR3, the DNA is TGTGCCAGCAGTGGGCTACGACAGGGGAGCTCCTACGAGCAGTACTTC.

This clone has just a few counts. The genes are TRBV6-5 and TRBJ1-3; D perhaps matches TRBD1 (6 bases). The CDR3 loop spans 16 amino acids. The germline V gene encodes CDR1 MNHEY and CDR2 SVGAGI. V was shortened by 0 bases and J by 2 bases, with 11 bases between the two germline ends. DNA for the CDR3: TGTGCCAGCAGTTACTCGGGGGGGCGAGCTGGAAACACCATATATTTT. Its protein is CASSYSGGRAGNTIYF.